The 32 T cell receptor beta chains reported below all come from one sample, sequenced in a study of T cells after yellow fever vaccination. TCRdb reprocessed the 5' RACE reads with MiXCR, giving one entry per CDR3 protein. The data contain approximately 330,000 distinct CDR3 sequences, around 13% of them singletons. Here the sequenced sample was CD4+ T cells sorted from PBMCs, taken 15 days after the yellow fever booster vaccination. The source is a man between 18 and 29 years old who received the YFV17D yellow fever vaccine.

Many counts were recorded for this clonotype. The chain couples TRBV7-9 to TRBJ1-2; D perhaps matches TRBD1 (5 bases). Germline-derived CDR1 and CDR2 are SEHNR and FQNEAQ (reference sequence). V gave up 8 bases and J gave up 4 bases, with 14 bases separating them. The CDR3 is made up of 13 amino acids. CDR3 amino acids: CASGQGLGYGYTF. CDR3 in DNA: TGTGCCAGCGGACAAGGACTTGGCTATGGCTACACCTTC.

V and J are TRBV20-1 and TRBJ1-4; D is unclear. This CDR3 spans 14 amino acids. V lost 1 base and J 0 bases, leaving 6 bases between the germline ends. Germline V gene data show CDR1 as DFQATT and CDR2 as SNEGSKA (reference sequence). The CDR3 region is CSARGAATNEKLFF. The DNA of the CDR3 is TGCAGTGCTAGAGGCGCAGCAACTAATGAAAAACTGTTTTTT.

CDR3 amino acids: CASSLQGLSENTEAFF. CDR3 nucleotides: TGCGCCAGCAGCTTGCAGGGACTCTCCGAAAACACTGAAGCTTTCTTT. This sequence joins TRBV5-1 and TRBJ1-1; possible D gene TRBD1, 5 bases. This CDR3 region has 16 residues. V was pared by 1 base and J by 2 bases, with 15 bases between. CDR1 and CDR2 (germline): SGHRS, YFSETQ. The whole variable domain, remainder taken from reference TRBV5-1 and TRBJ1-1, is KAGVTQTPRYLIKTRGQQVTLSCSPISGHRSVSWYQQTPGQGLQFLFEYFSETQRNKGNFPGRFSGRQFSNSRSEMNVSTLELGDSALYLCASSLQGLSENTEAFFGQGTRLTVV.

The rearrangement uses TRBV7-2 and TRBJ1-5, with D possibly being TRBD1 (5 bases). Germline assignment: CDR1 SGHTA and CDR2 FQGNSA. The CDR3 spans 15 residues. V lost 6 bases, J lost 3 bases, and 15 bases lay in between. The CDR3 region has the DNA TGTGCCAGCAGGTCCTCTGAGGGGTTCAATCAGCCCCAGCATTTT. Translation: CASRSSEGFNQPQHF.

This clonotype was detected many times. The V call is TRBV7-6, the J call TRBJ2-3; D is perhaps TRBD1 (5 bases). Germline values: CDR1 SGHVS, CDR2 FNYEAQ. The CDR3 is made up of 14 amino acids. Trimming pared 3 bases from V and 3 bases from J, leaving 10 bases between. In DNA form, the CDR3 reads TGTGCCAGCAGCTTGGGGCCGATGACAGATACGCAGTATTTT. Protein sequence: CASSLGPMTDTQYF.

This clonotype was picked up many times. V is TRBV7-7 and J is TRBJ2-7; 11 bases are shared with TRBD2. The CDR3 has 17 residues. Germline lookup yields CDR1 SSHAT and CDR2 FNYEAQ (reference sequence). Written as DNA, the CDR3 is TGTGCTAGCAGCTTAGCCGCGACTAGCGGGGTTCCCTACGAGCAGTACGTC. Translation gives CASSLAATSGVPYEQYV.

The chain combines TRBV7-2 with TRBJ2-1; TRBD1 aligns across 9 bases. The CDR3 has 16 residues. Per germline, CDR1 SGHTA and CDR2 FQGNSA. The junction had 2 bases not matched to a gene; V was cut back by 1 base and J by 1 base. The DNA for the CDR3 is TGTGCCAGCAGCTTAGTGGGGACAGGGTCCTACAATGAGCAGTTCTTC. Translating gives CASSLVGTGSYNEQFF.

The chain recombines TRBV9 with TRBJ2-7, with D uncertain. This CDR3 contains 14 residues. V lost 4 bases, J lost 0 bases, and 11 bases lay in between. CDR1 is SGDLS and CDR2 is YYNGEE in the germline V gene. In DNA form, the CDR3 reads TGTGCCAGCAGCTCCCGACATACCTCCTACGAGCAGTACTTC. This translates into CASSSRHTSYEQYF.

This clonotype appeared many times. The J gene is TRBJ2-1, the V gene TRBV24-1; 7 nucleotides match TRBD1. CDR1 is KGHDR, CDR2 SFDVKD, per germline. This CDR3 region has 14 residues. The V and J ends lost 1 base and 7 bases, in that order; junction bases with no gene match: 3. Here the CDR3 DNA reads TGTGCCACCAGTGATTTAGGCAGGGGGAATGAGCAGTTCTTC. Translating gives CATSDLGRGNEQFF.

This clonotype was seen a handful of times. The chain has TRBV4-3 and TRBJ2-1; 8 positions match TRBD1. The CDR3 spans 13 residues. CDR1 and CDR2 (germline): LGHNA, YSLEER. V gave up 4 bases and J gave up 13 bases; unmatched junction bases: 9. CDR3 DNA: TGCGCCAGCAGCCTGACCCACCAGGGGGCCCAGTTCTTC. It is translated as CASSLTHQGAQFF.

There are many counts of this clonotype. The J gene is TRBJ2-3, the V gene TRBV12-3 or TRBV12-4, with 7 positions matching TRBD2. V lost 6 bases to trimming and J lost 1 base; unmatched junction nucleotides: 4. The CDR3 length is 14 residues. The CDR3 region is CASSLRGGTDTQYF. As DNA, the CDR3 is TGTGCCAGCAGCTTACGGGGGGGCACAGATACGCAGTATTTT.

This clonotype was counted only a few times. This chain uses TRBV20-1 with TRBJ2-7; 7 bases map to TRBD1. The CDR3 spans 12 residues. The V and J ends lost 2 bases and 3 bases, in that order; junction bases with no gene match: 1. The V gene's germline CDR1 is DFQATT and CDR2 SNEGSKA (reference sequence). The CDR3 here is CSARPGGYEQYF. The CDR3 DNA reads TGCAGTGCTAGACCAGGGGGCTACGAGCAGTACTTC.

V and J are TRBV5-1 and TRBJ2-3; D remains ambiguous. V was clipped by 5 bases and J by 0 bases, with 10 bases between them. The CDR3 is 14 amino acids. In germline, CDR1 is SGHRS, CDR2 YFSETQ. CDR3 coding DNA: TGCGCCAGCAGTGGCTTAACTAGCACAGATACGCAGTATTTT. The encoded protein is CASSGLTSTDTQYF. Full variable domain (outside the CDR3, taken from reference TRBV5-1 and TRBJ2-3): KAGVTQTPRYLIKTRGQQVTLSCSPISGHRSVSWYQQTPGQGLQFLFEYFSETQRNKGNFPGRFSGRQFSNSRSEMNVSTLELGDSALYLCASSGLTSTDTQYFGPGTRLTVL.

Many counts were recorded for this clonotype. This chain uses TRBV7-9 with TRBJ2-1; D perhaps matches TRBD1 (6 bases). CDR1 and CDR2 (germline): SEHNR, FQNEAQ (reference sequence). Trimming took 7 bases from V and 2 from J, leaving 12 bases between them. This CDR3 region has 14 residues. The CDR3 here is CASNFRTAYNEQFF. The CDR3 DNA follows: TGTGCCAGCAACTTTCGGACAGCCTACAATGAGCAGTTCTTC. The entire variable domain, with the rest obtained from reference TRBV7-9 and TRBJ2-1, is as follows: DTGVSQNPRHKITKRGQNVTFRCDPISEHNRLYWYRQTLGQGPEFLTYFQNEAQLEKSRLLSDRFSAERPKGSFSTLEIQRTEQGDSAMYLCASNFRTAYNEQFFGPGTRLTVL.

The chain is built from TRBV20-1 and TRBJ1-4; D gene unclear. This CDR3 spans 14 amino acids. Trimming removed 3 bases from V and 6 bases from J, with 14 bases in between. Germline V gene lookup returns CDR1 DFQATT and CDR2 SNEGSKA (reference sequence). CDR3 sequence: CSARLRAGDEKLFF. DNA of the CDR3: TGCAGTGCTAGGCTCCGGGCCGGAGATGAAAAACTGTTTTTT.

This clonotype came up many times. This sequence joins TRBV11-2 and TRBJ2-1, with D uncertain. The CDR3 consists of 16 residues. Trimming shortened V by 1 base and J by 4 bases, and 14 bases separated the two germline ends. Per the germline V gene, CDR1 is SGHAT and CDR2 is FQNNGV. The DNA for the CDR3 is TGTGCCAGCAGCTTAGGGTCCTTGCCTGCTTACAATGAGCAGTTCTTC. It translates to CASSLGSLPAYNEQFF.

This clonotype was seen ten or more times. The chain joins TRBV4-1 to TRBJ1-4; D unresolved. Germline loops: CDR1 MGHRA, CDR2 YSYEKL. Trimming took off 1 base at V and 13 bases at J, with 13 bases between the two ends. CDR3 length equals 13 residues. The DNA for the CDR3 is TGCGCCAGCAGCCAAGTACGGCAGGTCGTACTGTTTTTT. Protein product: CASSQVRQVVLFF.

This rearrangement joins TRBV7-9 to TRBJ2-1, with D possibly TRBD1 on 5 matching bases. Germline V gene lookup returns CDR1 SEHNR and CDR2 FQNEAQ (reference sequence). The CDR3 sequence is 15 residues long. The V gene lost 1 base and the J gene lost 8 bases, with 15 bases spanning the gap. The CDR3 region is CASSLVGAGVDEQFF. Written as DNA, the CDR3 is TGTGCCAGCAGCTTAGTAGGGGCTGGGGTGGATGAGCAGTTCTTC. Looking up the rest from reference TRBV7-9 and TRBJ2-1 gives the full variable domain: DTGVSQNPRHKITKRGQNVTFRCDPISEHNRLYWYRQTLGQGPEFLTYFQNEAQLEKSRLLSDRFSAERPKGSFSTLEIQRTEQGDSAMYLCASSLVGAGVDEQFFGPGTRLTVL.

This chain connects TRBV12-3 or TRBV12-4 to TRBJ1-5; the D gene is possibly TRBD1 (6 bases). The V and J ends lost 8 bases and 2 bases respectively, with 19 bases between them. This CDR3 has 16 amino acids. This chain's CDR3 is CASGGPGTNGNQPQHF. The CDR3 bases are TGTGCCAGCGGGGGGCCCGGGACAAACGGCAATCAGCCCCAGCATTTT.

This clonotype was observed many times. This chain uses TRBV4-2 with TRBJ2-3; D is unresolved. CDR3 length: 16 amino acids. V was cut by 1 base and J by 2 bases, with 13 bases left in between. Per the germline V gene, CDR1 is LGHNA and CDR2 is YNFKEQ. This CDR3 is CASSQALVYPTDTQYF. The CDR3, as DNA: TGTGCCAGCAGCCAAGCGCTGGTCTACCCCACAGATACGCAGTATTTT.

The V gene is TRBV24-1, the J gene TRBJ2-1; 7 nucleotides agree with TRBD1. The germline gives CDR1 KGHDR, CDR2 SFDVKD. CDR3 length: 12 amino acids. V lost 4 bases to trimming and J lost 12 bases; unmatched junction nucleotides: 5. In nucleotides, the CDR3 is TGTGCCACCAGTGACTCATACAGGGGGCAGTTCTTC. This translates into CATSDSYRGQFF.

The chain uses TRBV5-1 and TRBJ2-7; 13 bases align to TRBD2. The CDR3 has 15 amino acids. V was pared by 4 bases and J by 2 bases, with 3 bases of the junction left unmatched. Germline-derived CDR1 and CDR2 are SGHRS and YFSETQ. The CDR3 bases are TGCGCCAGCAGCCCGGGGACTAGCGGGACCTACGAGCAGTACGTC. Its translation: CASSPGTSGTYEQYV.

CDR3: CASSLKRRGQELGENNEQFF. As DNA, the CDR3 is TGTGCCAGCAGCTTAAAACGCAGGGGGCAAGAACTCGGGGAGAATAATGAGCAGTTCTTC. This sequence joins TRBV7-3 and TRBJ2-1; 8 bases match TRBD1. The CDR3 loop spans 20 amino acids. J gave up 7 bases and V 1 base, and 21 bases lay outside the gene matches. Germline values: CDR1 SGHTA, CDR2 FQGTGA.

This clonotype has at least ten counts. The rearrangement uses TRBV4-1 and TRBJ1-1, with no clear D. Trimming removed 5 bases from V and 2 bases from J, with 18 bases in between. CDR1 and CDR2 from the germline V gene are MGHRA and YSYEKL. The CDR3 runs to 16 residues. The CDR3 protein is CASSNPSGIENTEAFF. In DNA, the CDR3 is TGCGCCAGCAGCAACCCGTCCGGGATTGAAAACACTGAAGCTTTCTTT.

This clonotype was seen a handful of times. The rearrangement uses TRBV5-1 and TRBJ1-4, with D tentatively TRBD1 (6 bases). Trimming left V 4 bases short and J 7 bases short, with 17 bases between. This CDR3 region has 15 residues. Germline CDR1 is SGHRS and CDR2 is YFSETQ. In DNA form, the CDR3 reads TGCGCCAGCAGCGAGGGGGGGGATGGAGGTGAAAAACTGTTTTTT. Translating gives CASSEGGDGGEKLFF.

This clonotype showed up just a few times. The genes are TRBV10-3 and TRBJ1-1; a possible D gene is TRBD1 (6 bases). The CDR3 loop spans 15 amino acids. From germline, CDR1 is ENHRY and CDR2 SYGVKD. V was pared by 6 bases and J by 1 base, with 15 bases between. The CDR3 DNA is TGTGCCATCAGAAATCCGGGGGCAGGGAACACTGAAGCTTTCTTT. It translates to CAIRNPGAGNTEAFF.

The rearrangement joins TRBV7-3 to TRBJ2-1, with 8 positions matching TRBD2. This CDR3 has 17 amino acids. Looked up from germline, CDR1 is SGHTA and CDR2 is FQGTGA. V trimming: 5 bases; J trimming: 1 base; junction bases outside the gene matches: 10. CDR3 nucleotides: TGTGCCAGCAGCGCCCGGGGGGGCCGTTTTTCCTACAATGAGCAGTTCTTC. It encodes CASSARGGRFSYNEQFF.

The sample holds a few counts of this clonotype. The rearrangement joins TRBV6-5 to TRBJ1-6, with D possibly matching TRBD1 (5 bases). The CDR3 spans 14 residues. Germline values: CDR1 MNHEY, CDR2 SVGAGI. V lost 6 bases to trimming and J lost 7 bases, with 13 bases between them. CDR3 DNA: TGTGCCAGCAGGAGACTGGGGCGGAATTCACCCCTCCACTTT. It specifies CASRRLGRNSPLHF.

This clonotype occurred a few times. V and J are TRBV5-6 and TRBJ2-7; D is ambiguous. The CDR3 length is 14 residues. CDR1 is SGHDT and CDR2 is YYEEEE in the germline V gene. Trimming took 1 base from V and 2 from J, leaving 10 bases between them. CDR3 protein: CASSLTHSTYEQYF. The DNA of the CDR3 is TGTGCCAGCAGCTTGACCCACAGCACCTACGAGCAGTACTTC.

This clonotype appeared a few times. The V call is TRBV20-1, the J call TRBJ2-2; D not resolved. The CDR3 spans 13 residues. Germline V gives CDR1 DFQATT, CDR2 SNEGSKA (reference sequence). V was cut by 0 bases and J by 2 bases, with 4 bases left in between. The CDR3 spells CSARESNTGELFF. The CDR3 nucleotides read TGCAGTGCTAGAGAATCAAACACCGGGGAGCTGTTTTTT.

This clonotype was counted between two and nine times. The V gene is TRBV3-1, the J gene TRBJ2-2; 7 positions agree with TRBD2. The CDR3 has 18 amino acids. V was pared by 1 base and J by 0 bases, with 8 bases of the junction left unmatched. The germline CDR1 and CDR2 sequences are LGHDT and YNNKEL (reference sequence). The CDR3 DNA reads as TGTGCCAGCAGCCAAGCTTCTAGCGGAGCCGCGAACACCGGGGAGCTGTTTTTT. The encoded protein is CASSQASSGAANTGELFF.

This clonotype was seen a handful of times. V is TRBV7-9 and J is TRBJ2-7; tentatively, D is TRBD1 (5 bases). V lost 6 bases to trimming and J lost 6 bases, with 18 bases between them. This CDR3 is 14 amino acids long. Per germline, CDR1 SEHNR and CDR2 FQNEAQ (reference sequence). Written as DNA, the CDR3 is TGTGCCAGCAGTCCCGATTTCAGACAGACCGAGCAGTACTTC. Residues: CASSPDFRQTEQYF.